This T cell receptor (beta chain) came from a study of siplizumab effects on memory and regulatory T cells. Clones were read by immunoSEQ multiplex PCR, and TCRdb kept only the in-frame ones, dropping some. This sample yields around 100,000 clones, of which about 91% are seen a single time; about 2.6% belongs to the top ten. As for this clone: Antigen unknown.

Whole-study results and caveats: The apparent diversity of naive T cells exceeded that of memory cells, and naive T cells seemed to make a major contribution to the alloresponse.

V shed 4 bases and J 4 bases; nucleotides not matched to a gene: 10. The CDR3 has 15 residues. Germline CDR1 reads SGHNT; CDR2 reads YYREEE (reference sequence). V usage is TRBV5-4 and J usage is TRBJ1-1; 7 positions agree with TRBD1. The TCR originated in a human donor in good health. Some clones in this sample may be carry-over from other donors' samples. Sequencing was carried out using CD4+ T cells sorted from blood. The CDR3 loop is CASSGDSGPFTEAFF. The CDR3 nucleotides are TGTGCCAGCAGCGGGGACAGCGGGCCGTTCACTGAAGCTTTCTTT. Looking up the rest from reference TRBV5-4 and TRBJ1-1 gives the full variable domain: ETGVTQSPTHLIKTRGQQVTLRCSSQSGHNTVSWYQQALGQGPQFIFQYYREEENGRGNFPPRFSGLQFPNYSSELNVNALELDDSALYLCASSGDSGPFTEAFFGQGTRLTVV.